One sample yielded the 21 T cell receptor beta chains listed below, sequenced in a study of regulatory T cells in long-lasting Graves disease. Noted time point: persistent/refractory GD, antithyroid drugs over 5 years with positive TRAb. The TCR library was made from RNA that had been extracted from PBMCs in TRIzol. CDR3 regions were amplified by Arm-PCR using iRepertoire HTBI primers to build TCR beta libraries. TCRdb re-analysed the multiplex PCR reads in MiXCR, keeping a single row per CDR3 protein. The sample contains fewer than 400,000 distinct CDR3 sequences, less than 25% of which appear only once. The sequenced sample was peripheral blood mononuclear cells (PBMCs), obtained when the disease was refractory, from a patient treated with antithyroid drugs. The source of these receptors is a female donor with Graves disease.

This clonotype was observed at least ten times. The J gene is TRBJ1-1, the V gene TRBV2; D remains unclear. The ends were cut back, 7 bases at V and 11 bases at J, with 20 bases in the middle. This CDR3 has 13 residues. Per germline, CDR1 SNHLY and CDR2 FYNNEI. In DNA form, the CDR3 reads TGTGCCAGCATTAAGGCGGAATTGCCTCCGGCTTTCTTT. It encodes CASIKAELPPAFF.

The sample holds a few counts of this clonotype. The chain carries TRBV29-1 and TRBJ2-3; 7 nucleotides match TRBD2. The CDR3 runs 13 residues. The V segment lost 8 bases and the J segment 6 bases; nucleotides outside the gene matches: 11. The germline gives CDR1 SQVTM, CDR2 ANQGSEA. The CDR3, as DNA: TGCAGCATCCGCGCGGGAGCTCTGGATACGCAGTATTTT. It yields the protein CSIRAGALDTQYF.

V and J are TRBV5-6 and TRBJ2-5; D possibly corresponds to TRBD1 (7 bases). The J call may be in error: the DNA end matches TRBJ2-1 better. The CDR3 totals 13 residues. CDR1 and CDR2 (germline): SGHDT, YYEEEE. DNA for the CDR3: TGTGCCAGCAGGCCAGGGGGGCCGGGTGAGCAGTTCTTC. The encoded protein is CASRPGGPGEQFF.

The chain recombines TRBV15 with TRBJ1-1; D is unclear. The V gene's germline CDR1 is LNHNV and CDR2 YYDKDF (reference sequence). The CDR3 is made up of 15 amino acids. Trimming took off 3 bases at V and 11 bases at J, with 22 bases between the two ends. The CDR3 bases are TGTGCCACCAGCAGGAGCCCCCCAAATGGAGGGCACGCTTTCTTT. Translation: CATSRSPPNGGHAFF.

The chain is built from TRBV28 and TRBJ2-1; D is uncertain. Trimming removed 5 bases from V and 10 bases from J, with 9 bases in between. CDR3 length: 11 amino acids. Looked up from germline, CDR1 is MDHEN and CDR2 is SYDVKM. The CDR3 reads CASSPSLEQFF. In DNA form, the CDR3 reads TGTGCCAGCAGTCCTTCCCTAGAGCAGTTCTTC.

The gene calls are TRBV27 and TRBJ2-4; 12 bases are a match to TRBD1. CDR3 size: 15 residues. The ends lost 5 bases at V and 9 bases at J; junction bases unmatched: 8. Per germline, CDR1 MNHEY and CDR2 SMNVEV (reference sequence). CDR3 sequence reads: CASSAGTGGFSIQYF. The CDR3, as DNA: TGTGCCAGCAGTGCCGGGACAGGGGGCTTTAGCATTCAGTACTTC.

This CDR3 reads CASSWGQPGTNVLTF. The DNA for the CDR3 is TGTGCCAGCAGCTGGGGACAGCCCGGAACCAACGTCCTGACTTTC. V is TRBV12-3 or TRBV12-4 and J is TRBJ2-6, with 7 bases identical to TRBD1. This CDR3 contains 15 residues. V shed 6 bases and J 8 bases; nucleotides not matched to a gene: 10.

The sample holds many counts of this clonotype. This chain joins TRBV27 and TRBJ1-1; possibly TRBD1 for D (6 bases). The CDR3 covers 14 residues. Germline-derived CDR1 and CDR2 are MNHEY and SMNVEV (reference sequence). Deletions cut 2 bases from V and 6 bases from J, with 13 bases between. The CDR3 DNA sequence: TGTGCCAGCAGTTTAGGCAGGGGATTTTCTGAAGCTTTCTTT. It translates to CASSLGRGFSEAFF.

This chain connects TRBV19 to TRBJ2-1, with 9 bases matching TRBD2. J gave up 1 base and V 5 bases, and 9 bases lay outside the gene matches. This CDR3 region has 17 residues. Germline loops: CDR1 LNHDA, CDR2 SQIVND (reference sequence). CDR3 DNA: TGTGCCAGTAGTCTACGTCTAACTAGCGGGTCCTACAATGAGCAGTTCTTC. This gives the protein CASSLRLTSGSYNEQFF.

This chain connects TRBV2 to TRBJ1-3; D is unresolved. The CDR3 has 13 amino acids. The V end lost 4 bases, the J end lost 4 bases, and 8 bases lay between the germline ends. Germline assignment: CDR1 SNHLY and CDR2 FYNNEI. The CDR3: CASSVAVGNTIYF. CDR3 in DNA: TGTGCCAGCAGTGTAGCCGTCGGAAACACCATATATTTT.

The rearrangement uses TRBV12-3 or TRBV12-4 and TRBJ2-2, with D perhaps matching TRBD2 (6 bases). The CDR3 has 13 residues. Trimming cost V 7 bases and J 6 bases, with 12 bases left between them. The CDR3 is CASILGLPGELFF. The CDR3 bases are TGTGCCAGCATTCTGGGACTTCCCGGGGAGCTGTTTTTT.

Many counts were recorded for this clonotype. The V call is TRBV11-2, the J call TRBJ1-4, with D possibly matching TRBD1 (5 bases). V was pared by 5 bases and J by 13 bases, with 11 bases between. This CDR3 comprises 11 residues. Germline lookup yields CDR1 SGHAT and CDR2 FQNNGV. Here the CDR3 reads CASSPGRGLFF. CDR3 coding DNA: TGTGCCAGCAGCCCAGGGAGAGGACTGTTTTTT.

Ten or more counts support this clonotype. The V call is TRBV6-1, the J call TRBJ1-1; the D is unclear. The ends were cut back, 7 bases at V and 8 bases at J, with 17 bases in the middle. Germline lookup yields CDR1 MNHNS and CDR2 SASEGT. The CDR3 has 13 residues. The CDR3 DNA sequence: TGTGCCAGCATCTCCCCCCGAAAACCCGAAGCTTTCTTT. It is translated as CASISPRKPEAFF.

In this sample, this clonotype turned up many times. The rearrangement uses TRBV3-1 and TRBJ1-2, with D possibly matching TRBD1 (5 bases). In germline, CDR1 is LGHDT, CDR2 YNNKEL (reference sequence). The V end was cut by 6 bases, the J end by 6 bases, with 11 bases between. This CDR3 is built from 12 residues. For the CDR3, the DNA is TGTGCCAGCAGTCCTAGGGGTCATGGCTACACCTTC. Translated: CASSPRGHGYTF.

This rearrangement joins TRBV6-5 to TRBJ2-7; no firm D call. Trimming left V 2 bases short and J 6 bases short, with 11 bases between. The CDR3 is 13 amino acids. Germline CDR1 and CDR2: MNHEY and SVGAGI. In DNA, the CDR3 is TGTGCCAGCAGTTACCCCAGGTTTGGCGAGCAGTACTTC. Encoded protein: CASSYPRFGEQYF.

The chain combines TRBV24-1 with TRBJ2-1; 11 bases agree with TRBD2. The germline V gene encodes CDR1 KGHDR and CDR2 SFDVKD. J was trimmed by 0 bases and V by 9 bases; bases with no gene match: 9. CDR3 size: 17 residues. The DNA for the CDR3 is TGTGCCACCCAGACTAGCGGGACCTCATCCTCCTACAATGAGCAGTTCTTC. Amino acid sequence: CATQTSGTSSSYNEQFF.

The sample holds many counts of this clonotype. The genes are TRBV2 and TRBJ1-1, with D maybe TRBD1 (5 bases). Germline V gene lookup returns CDR1 SNHLY and CDR2 FYNNEI. The CDR3 consists of 13 residues. V lost 3 bases and J lost 3, with 8 bases in between. In nucleotides, the CDR3 is TGTGCCAGCAGTGATGCAGGGCACACTGAAGCTTTCTTT. Translated: CASSDAGHTEAFF.

The chain recombines TRBV7-3 with TRBJ1-1; the D is unclear. The CDR3 runs 16 residues. Trimming took off 1 base at V and 1 base at J, with 13 bases between the two ends. Germline V gene lookup returns CDR1 SGHTA and CDR2 FQGTGA. This CDR3 reads CASSLKAVSGNTEAFF. The CDR3, as DNA: TGTGCCAGCAGCTTAAAGGCAGTTTCGGGGAACACTGAAGCTTTCTTT.

The chain is built from TRBV7-2 and TRBJ1-1, with TRBD1 matching over 7 bases. This CDR3 is 16 amino acids long. The junction had 5 bases not matched to a gene; V was cut back by 0 bases and J by 1 base. Germline-derived CDR1 and CDR2 are SGHTA and FQGNSA. The CDR3 DNA reads TGTGCCAGCAGCTTAGCACCGACAGGGACGAACACTGAAGCTTTCTTT. This gives the protein CASSLAPTGTNTEAFF.

The chain links TRBV4-3 to TRBJ1-5, with 8 bases that match TRBD1. The CDR3 totals 16 residues. V gave up 0 bases and J gave up 5 bases; unmatched junction bases: 6. CDR1 is LGHNA, CDR2 YSLEER, per germline. CDR3 in amino acids: CASSQEIAGGDQPQHF. The DNA of the CDR3 is TGCGCCAGCAGCCAAGAAATAGCAGGGGGCGATCAGCCCCAGCATTTT.

This clonotype occurred many times. The CDR3 here is CASSLGQGIRSNQPQHF. DNA of the CDR3: TGTGCCAGCAGTTTGGGACAGGGGATCAGGAGCAATCAGCCCCAGCATTTT. The chain uses TRBV28 and TRBJ1-5; 10 bases map to TRBD1. This CDR3 spans 17 amino acids. Germline loops: CDR1 MDHEN, CDR2 SYDVKM. The V gene end was trimmed by 3 bases and the J gene end by 1 base; junction bases not matched to a gene: 6.